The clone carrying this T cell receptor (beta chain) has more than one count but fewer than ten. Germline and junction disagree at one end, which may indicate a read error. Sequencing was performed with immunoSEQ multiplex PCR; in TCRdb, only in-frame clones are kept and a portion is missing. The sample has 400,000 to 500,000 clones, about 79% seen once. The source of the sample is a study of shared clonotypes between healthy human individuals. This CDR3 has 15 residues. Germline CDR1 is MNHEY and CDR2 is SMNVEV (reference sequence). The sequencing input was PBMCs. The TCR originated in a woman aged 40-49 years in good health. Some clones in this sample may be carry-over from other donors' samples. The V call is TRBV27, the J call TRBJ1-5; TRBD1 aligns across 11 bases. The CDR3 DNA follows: TGTGCCAGCGGCCGGGGACAGGGGGGCAATCAGTCCCAGCATTTT. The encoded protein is CASGRGQGGNQSQHF.